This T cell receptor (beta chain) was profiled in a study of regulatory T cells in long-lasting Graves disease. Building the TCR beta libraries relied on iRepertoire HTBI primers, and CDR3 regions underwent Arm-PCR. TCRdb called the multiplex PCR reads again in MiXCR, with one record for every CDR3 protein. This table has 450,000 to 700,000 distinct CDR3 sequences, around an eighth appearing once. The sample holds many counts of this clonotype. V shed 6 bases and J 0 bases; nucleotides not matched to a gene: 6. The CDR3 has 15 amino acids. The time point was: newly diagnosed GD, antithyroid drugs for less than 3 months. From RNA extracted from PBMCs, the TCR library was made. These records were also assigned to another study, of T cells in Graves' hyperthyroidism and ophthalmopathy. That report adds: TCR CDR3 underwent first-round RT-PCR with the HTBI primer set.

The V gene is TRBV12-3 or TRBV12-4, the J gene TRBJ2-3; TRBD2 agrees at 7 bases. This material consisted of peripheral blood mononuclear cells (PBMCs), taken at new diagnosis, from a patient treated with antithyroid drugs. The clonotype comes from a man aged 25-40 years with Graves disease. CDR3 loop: CASSPSSGSTDTQYF. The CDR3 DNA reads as TGTGCCAGCAGCCCGTCTAGCGGAAGCACAGATACGCAGTATTTT.